The 11 T cell receptor beta chains given below trace back to one sample, sequenced in a study of cytomegalovirus exposure and HLA in healthy donors. PCR primers comprised 60 Vbeta and 13 Jbeta primers. Repertoires were generated with immunoSEQ multiplex PCR, while TCRdb's copy carries only in-frame clones and drops some. The sample contains roughly 100,000 clones, approximately 72% of which appear only once. Sequencing used PBMCs. All receptors come from a man younger than 30 in good health and CMV-seropositive.

The chain combines TRBV19 with TRBJ2-2; 9 bases fit TRBD1. V dropped 9 bases and J dropped 8; count of bases not matched to a gene: 16. This CDR3 region has 16 residues. CDR1 is LNHDA, CDR2 SQIVND, per germline (reference sequence). CDR3 residues: CASQKGDRALSGELFF. CDR3 nucleotide sequence: TGTGCCAGCCAAAAGGGGGACAGGGCCCTATCTGGGGAGCTGTTTTTT.

This clone appeared once. The rearrangement joins TRBV19 to TRBJ2-3; a possible D gene is TRBD1 (5 bases). Germline V CDR1 and CDR2: LNHDA, SQIVND (reference sequence). V shed 4 bases and J shed 2 bases, with 10 bases lying between them. CDR3 length: 14 amino acids. The CDR3 DNA is TGTGCCAGTAGTAGATTAGGGGTCACAGATACGCAGTATTTT. Translated: CASSRLGVTDTQYF.

The chain is built from TRBV6-1 and TRBJ1-5, with a possible D match to TRBD1 (6 bases). The CDR3 is made up of 12 amino acids. Germline CDR1 reads MNHNS; CDR2 reads SASEGT. The germline V and J ends were trimmed by 7 bases and 6 bases, with 10 bases remaining between them. As DNA, the CDR3 is TGTGCCAGCAAAGGGGGGGGTCAGCCCCAGCATTTT. Its translation: CASKGGGQPQHF.

The chain carries TRBV6-5 and TRBJ1-2, with 7 bases that match TRBD1. This CDR3 is built from 12 residues. CDR1 is MNHEY and CDR2 is SVGAGI in the germline V gene. V trimming: 5 bases; J trimming: 7 bases; junction bases outside the gene matches: 4. In DNA form, the CDR3 reads TGTGCCAGCAGTCGCAGGGGGACTGGCTACACCTTC. This gives the protein CASSRRGTGYTF.

About this clone: The same CDR3 can be traced to other DNA sequences in this sample. The chain uses TRBV5-1 and TRBJ2-5; the D gene is possibly TRBD2 (6 bases). The CDR3 loop spans 12 amino acids. V was pared by 4 bases and J by 5 bases, with 9 bases between. The germline CDR1 and CDR2 sequences are SGHRS and YFSETQ. The CDR3 bases are TGCGCCAGCAGCCCTGGAGGGGAGACCCAGTACTTC. Translated: CASSPGGETQYF.

The chain combines TRBV28 with TRBJ2-5, with 8 bases fitting TRBD1. The CDR3 totals 14 residues. Germline loops: CDR1 MDHEN, CDR2 SYDVKM. The V and J ends lost 6 bases and 4 bases, in that order; junction bases with no gene match: 7. CDR3 DNA sequence: TGTGCCAGCAGCCGGACAGGGCGATCAGAGACCCAGTACTTC. Translation: CASSRTGRSETQYF.

J is TRBJ1-6 and V is TRBV9; TRBD1 matches 9 bases. In germline, CDR1 is SGDLS, CDR2 YYNGEE. CDR3 size: 15 residues. The V segment lost 4 bases and the J segment 7 bases; nucleotides outside the gene matches: 6. The CDR3 region is CASSIGTGQNSPLHF. CDR3 bases: TGTGCCAGCAGCATCGGGACAGGGCAAAATTCACCCCTCCACTTT.

DNA of the CDR3: TGTGCCAGCAGCCGCGATCTACAGGGGGCTACTGGCTACACCTTC. Protein sequence: CASSRDLQGATGYTF. J is TRBJ1-2 and V is TRBV5-4; 9 bases agree with TRBD1. This CDR3 spans 15 amino acids. Germline CDR1 and CDR2: SGHNT and YYREEE (reference sequence). V was clipped by 4 bases and J by 7 bases; unmatched bases: 11.

The chain combines TRBV4-1 with TRBJ1-1; TRBD1 is a possible D gene (5 bases). Deletions cut 0 bases from V and 2 bases from J, with 10 bases between. Germline values: CDR1 MGHRA, CDR2 YSYEKL. This CDR3 has 15 residues. CDR3 protein: CASSQDGQGNTEAFF. CDR3 nucleotide sequence: TGCGCCAGCAGCCAAGATGGGCAGGGAAACACTGAAGCTTTCTTT.

The DNA of the CDR3 is TGTGCCAGTAGTGTAACTAGCGGGGGGATCGATAATGAGCAGTTCTTC. This translates into CASSVTSGGIDNEQFF. The rearrangement links TRBV19 to TRBJ2-1, with 12 bases identical to TRBD2. V was clipped by 5 bases and J by 7 bases; unmatched bases: 9. This CDR3 comprises 16 residues. Looked up from germline, CDR1 is LNHDA and CDR2 is SQIVND (reference sequence).

About this clone itself: The likely explanation is a read error, given a far larger clone one base away. Additional DNA sequences in this sample encode the identical CDR3. This rearrangement joins TRBV7-9 to TRBJ1-6; TRBD1 matches at 8 bases. J lost 9 bases, V lost 4 bases, and 14 bases had no gene match. The CDR3 totals 17 residues. CDR1 and CDR2 (germline): SEHNR, FQNEAQ (reference sequence). CDR3 DNA: TGTGCCAGCAGCTCGCACGACAGACAGGGGACGGGTTCACCCCTCCACTTT. Translated, it gives CASSSHDRQGTGSPLHF.